Presented here are 15 T cell receptor beta chains from one specimen sequenced in a study of OX40 agonist ivuxolimab in advanced cancers. Library construction relied on the immunoSEQ multiplex PCR assay. TCRdb stores this immuneACCESS table with in-frame sequences only. Part of the clones is absent; in the studies checked, under half of the shortfall reflects unresolved V genes, and no reason is known for the rest. The sample includes around 78,000 clones, with over 70% observed a single time. Roughly 4.6% of the sample is in the top ten clones. The sequences come from CD4+ or CD8+ T cells sorted from blood, collected in a trial of the OX40 agonist ivuxolimab. Source of these receptors: an adult with an advanced solid tumor such as melanoma, head and neck, liver or kidney cancer.

This clone was seen once. The J gene is TRBJ2-1, the V gene TRBV19; D remains ambiguous. CDR1 is LNHDA and CDR2 is SQIVND in the germline V gene (reference sequence). This CDR3 comprises 11 residues. Trimming pared 4 bases from V and 9 bases from J, leaving 7 bases between. The CDR3 loop reads CASSSGLEQFF. The DNA for the CDR3 is TGTGCCAGTAGTAGCGGTCTTGAGCAGTTCTTC.

The chain links TRBV7-3 to TRBJ2-3, with 9 positions matching TRBD1. Per germline, CDR1 SGHTA and CDR2 FQGTGA. V was clipped by 5 bases and J by 4 bases; unmatched bases: 4. This CDR3 has 14 residues. The CDR3 protein is CASSPGTGSDTQYF. In DNA form, the CDR3 reads TGTGCCAGCAGCCCTGGGACAGGGTCAGATACGCAGTATTTT.

This sequence joins TRBV5-1 and TRBJ1-4; D may be TRBD1 (6 bases). The length of the CDR3 is 13 residues. Germline values: CDR1 SGHRS, CDR2 YFSETQ. The V gene lost 4 bases and the J gene lost 7 bases, with 11 bases spanning the gap. The chain's CDR3 is CASSRGAAEKLFF. DNA for the CDR3: TGCGCCAGCAGCCGGGGGGCTGCTGAAAAACTGTTTTTT.

CDR3 sequence reads: CASSLNQGSGYTF. Written as DNA, the CDR3 is TGCGCCAGCAGCTTAAATCAGGGGAGCGGCTACACCTTC. The J gene is TRBJ1-2, the V gene TRBV5-1; D might be TRBD1 (6 bases). Per germline, CDR1 SGHRS and CDR2 YFSETQ. This CDR3 contains 13 residues. V gave up 2 bases and J gave up 8 bases, with 13 bases separating them.

The CDR3: CASSAAVSYEQYF. CDR3 DNA: TGTGCCAGCAGTGCAGCGGTGTCCTACGAGCAGTACTTC. The rearrangement uses TRBV6-6 and TRBJ2-7, with TRBD2 as a possible D gene (5 bases). V was clipped by 5 bases and J by 1 base, with 9 bases between them. In germline, CDR1 is MNHNY, CDR2 SVGAGI (reference sequence). This CDR3 is 13 amino acids long.

The CDR3 is CASSIVLGNQPQHF. The CDR3 DNA reads as TGTGCCAGTAGTATTGTACTGGGCAATCAGCCCCAGCATTTT. The J gene is TRBJ1-5, the V gene TRBV19; D gene uncertain. The CDR3 is made up of 14 amino acids. Trimming took 3 bases from V and 2 from J, leaving 8 bases between them. The V gene's germline CDR1 is LNHDA and CDR2 SQIVND (reference sequence).

The rearrangement joins TRBV18 to TRBJ1-1; D unresolved. The CDR3 runs 13 residues. Looked up from germline, CDR1 is KGHSH and CDR2 is LQKENI. V lost 5 bases and J lost 1, with 8 bases in between. The CDR3 coding sequence is TGTGCCAGCTCAGAATTGAAGAACACTGAAGCTTTCTTT. It specifies CASSELKNTEAFF.

The chain employs TRBV9 and TRBJ2-7; 11 bases fit TRBD2. The CDR3 is 16 residues long. Per germline, CDR1 SGDLS and CDR2 YYNGEE. V lost 0 bases, J lost 6 bases, and 8 bases stayed unmatched. CDR3 nucleotide sequence: TGTGCCAGCAGCGTAGAGGGGCTAGCGGGGGGTGCCGAGCAGTACTTC. Amino acids: CASSVEGLAGGAEQYF.

CDR3 protein: CASSPPGSSAGGYEQYF. Written as DNA, the CDR3 is TGTGCCAGCTCACCACCGGGGTCGTCCGCAGGGGGCTACGAGCAGTACTTC. The chain has TRBV18 and TRBJ2-7, with TRBD1 matching 7 bases. This CDR3 contains 17 residues. The germline V gene has CDR1 KGHSH and CDR2 LQKENI. V shed 0 bases, J shed 3 bases, and the junction held 11 bases outside the gene matches.

The chain recombines TRBV6-1 with TRBJ2-5; the match to TRBD2 covers 8 bases. V gave up 6 bases and J gave up 2 bases; unmatched junction bases: 2. The CDR3 sequence is 13 residues long. Germline V CDR1 and CDR2: MNHNS, SASEGT. DNA of the CDR3: TGTGCCAGCAGCCGGGGGGGGCAAGAGACCCAGTACTTC. It codes for CASSRGGQETQYF.

The rearrangement joins TRBV7-4 to TRBJ1-1; D is unclear. V lost 6 bases and J lost 4, with 6 bases in between. The CDR3 spans 11 residues. CDR1 is SGHVT and CDR2 is SQSDAQ in the germline V gene. For the CDR3, the DNA is TGTGCCAGCAGTTCCGTCACTGAAGCTTTCTTT. It is translated as CASSSVTEAFF.

This clone was counted once. The gene calls are TRBV6-6 and TRBJ1-2; tentatively, D is TRBD1 (6 bases). In germline, CDR1 is MNHNY, CDR2 SVGAGI (reference sequence). This CDR3 is 15 amino acids long. The V and J ends lost 0 bases and 4 bases respectively, with 12 bases between them. CDR3 DNA: TGTGCCAGCAGTTACTCGAGAGGGGGGAGCTATGGCTACACCTTC. This gives the protein CASSYSRGGSYGYTF.

The rearrangement uses TRBV5-1 and TRBJ2-2, with 8 bases aligning to TRBD1. Germline V gene data show CDR1 as SGHRS and CDR2 as YFSETQ. With V trimmed by 6 bases and J by 1 base, 5 bases remained unmatched. This CDR3 region has 15 residues. The CDR3 loop is CASKGGQVNTGELFF. The CDR3 bases are TGCGCCAGCAAGGGGGGACAGGTGAACACCGGGGAGCTGTTTTTT.

The genes are TRBV4-2 and TRBJ2-5; TRBD2 is a possible D gene (6 bases). Germline V gene lookup returns CDR1 LGHNA and CDR2 YNFKEQ. The ends were cut back, 2 bases at V and 2 bases at J, with 12 bases in the middle. The CDR3 has 15 amino acids. CDR3 bases: TGTGCCAGCAGCCAACAGGGAGGAGGTCAAGAGACCCAGTACTTC. Translated: CASSQQGGGQETQYF.

V usage is TRBV7-9 and J usage is TRBJ2-5; D could derive from TRBD1 or TRBD2 (5 bases each). The end of the DNA fits TRBJ2-7 better, so the J call may be wrong. The CDR3 is 16 residues long. In germline, CDR1 is SEHNR, CDR2 FQNEAQ (reference sequence). DNA for the CDR3: TGTGCCAGCAGCCACCCCAGAATGTCTGGGGGCTACGAGCAGTACTTC. This encodes CASSHPRMSGGYEQYF.